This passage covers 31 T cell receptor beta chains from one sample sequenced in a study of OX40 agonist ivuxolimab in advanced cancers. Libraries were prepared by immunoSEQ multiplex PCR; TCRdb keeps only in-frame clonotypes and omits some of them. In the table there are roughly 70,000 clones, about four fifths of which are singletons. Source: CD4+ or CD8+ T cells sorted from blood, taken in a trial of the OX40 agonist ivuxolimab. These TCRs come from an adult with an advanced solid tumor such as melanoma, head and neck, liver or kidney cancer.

The CDR3 DNA sequence: TGTGCCAGCAGACAGAATATCCTTGCGGGAAAACTGTTTTTT. Residues: CASRQNILAGKLFF. The chain combines TRBV2 with TRBJ1-4; D not certain. Germline-derived CDR1 and CDR2 are SNHLY and FYNNEI. This CDR3 comprises 14 residues. The V end was cut by 6 bases, the J end by 10 bases, with 18 bases between.

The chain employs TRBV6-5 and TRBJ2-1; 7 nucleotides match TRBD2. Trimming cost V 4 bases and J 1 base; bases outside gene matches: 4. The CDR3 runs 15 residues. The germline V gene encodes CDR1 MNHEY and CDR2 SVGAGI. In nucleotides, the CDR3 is TGTGCCAGCAGTTCACTAGCGCCGTCCTACAATGAGCAGTTCTTC. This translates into CASSSLAPSYNEQFF.

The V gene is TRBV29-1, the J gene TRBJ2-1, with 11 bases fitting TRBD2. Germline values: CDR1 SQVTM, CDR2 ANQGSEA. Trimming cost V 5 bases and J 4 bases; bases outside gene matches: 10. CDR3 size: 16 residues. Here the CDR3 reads CSVSKGLAVSYNEQFF. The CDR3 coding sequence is TGCAGCGTTTCTAAGGGACTAGCGGTCTCTTACAATGAGCAGTTCTTC.

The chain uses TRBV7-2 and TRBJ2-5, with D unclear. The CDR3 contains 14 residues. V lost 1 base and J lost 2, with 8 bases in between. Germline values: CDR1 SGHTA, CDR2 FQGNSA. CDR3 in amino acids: CASSLEQRQETQYF. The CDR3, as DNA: TGTGCCAGCAGCTTAGAACAGAGGCAAGAGACCCAGTACTTC.

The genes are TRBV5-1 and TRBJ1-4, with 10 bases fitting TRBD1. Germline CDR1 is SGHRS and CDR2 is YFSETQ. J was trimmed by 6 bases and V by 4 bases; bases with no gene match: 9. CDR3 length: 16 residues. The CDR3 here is CASSGGQGKWYEKLFF. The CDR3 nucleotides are TGCGCCAGCAGCGGGGGACAGGGGAAATGGTATGAAAAACTGTTTTTT.

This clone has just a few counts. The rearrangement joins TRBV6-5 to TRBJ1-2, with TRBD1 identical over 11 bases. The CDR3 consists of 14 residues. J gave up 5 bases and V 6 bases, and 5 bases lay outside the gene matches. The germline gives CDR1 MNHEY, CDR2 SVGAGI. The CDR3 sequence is CASSRTGGEYGYTF. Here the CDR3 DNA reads TGTGCCAGCAGCCGGACAGGGGGCGAGTATGGCTACACCTTC.

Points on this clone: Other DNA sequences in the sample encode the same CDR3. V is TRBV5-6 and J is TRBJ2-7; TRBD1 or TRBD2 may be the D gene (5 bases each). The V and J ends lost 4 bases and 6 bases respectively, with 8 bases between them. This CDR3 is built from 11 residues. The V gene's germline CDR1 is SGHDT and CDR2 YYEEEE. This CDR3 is CASSNGGEQYV. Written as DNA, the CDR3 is TGTGCCAGCAGCAATGGGGGCGAGCAGTACGTC.

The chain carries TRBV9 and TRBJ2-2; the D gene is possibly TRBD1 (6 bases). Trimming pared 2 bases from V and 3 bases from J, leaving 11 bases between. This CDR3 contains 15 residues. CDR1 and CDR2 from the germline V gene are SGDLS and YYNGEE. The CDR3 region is CASSVQGSYTGELFF. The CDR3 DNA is TGTGCCAGCAGCGTCCAGGGGTCCTACACCGGGGAGCTGTTTTTT.

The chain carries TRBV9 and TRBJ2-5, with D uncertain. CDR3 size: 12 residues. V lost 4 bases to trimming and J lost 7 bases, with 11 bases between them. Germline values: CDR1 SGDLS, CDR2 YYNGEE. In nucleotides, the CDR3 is TGTGCCAGCAGCTCTCCCCCGGGGACCCAGTACTTC. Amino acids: CASSSPPGTQYF.

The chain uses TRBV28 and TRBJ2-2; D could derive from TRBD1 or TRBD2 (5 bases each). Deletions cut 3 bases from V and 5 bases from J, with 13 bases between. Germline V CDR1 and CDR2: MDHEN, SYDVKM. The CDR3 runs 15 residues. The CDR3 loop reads CASSLAGSGTGELFF. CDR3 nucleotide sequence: TGTGCCAGCAGTTTGGCGGGTTCAGGGACCGGGGAGCTGTTTTTT.

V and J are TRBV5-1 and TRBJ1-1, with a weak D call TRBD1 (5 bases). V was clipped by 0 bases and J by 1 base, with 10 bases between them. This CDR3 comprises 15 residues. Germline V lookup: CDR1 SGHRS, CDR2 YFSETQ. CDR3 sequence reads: CASSLGDFSNTEAFF. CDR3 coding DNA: TGCGCCAGCAGCTTGGGGGACTTTTCGAACACTGAAGCTTTCTTT. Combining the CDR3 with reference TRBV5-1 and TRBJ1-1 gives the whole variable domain KAGVTQTPRYLIKTRGQQVTLSCSPISGHRSVSWYQQTPGQGLQFLFEYFSETQRNKGNFPGRFSGRQFSNSRSEMNVSTLELGDSALYLCASSLGDFSNTEAFFGQGTRLTVV.

CDR3: CASTTGGVYEQYF. CDR3 bases: TGTGCCAGCACGACAGGGGGCGTCTACGAGCAGTACTTC. The rearrangement joins TRBV28 to TRBJ2-7; 10 nucleotides agree with TRBD1. Germline V gene data show CDR1 as MDHEN and CDR2 as SYDVKM. The CDR3 runs to 13 residues. Trimming removed 7 bases from V and 3 bases from J; junction bases left unmatched: 3.

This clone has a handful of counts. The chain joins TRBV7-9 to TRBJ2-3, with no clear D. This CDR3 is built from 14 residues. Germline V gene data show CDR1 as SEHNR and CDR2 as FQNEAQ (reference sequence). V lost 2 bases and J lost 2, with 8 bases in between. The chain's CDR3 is CASSLPKYTDTQYF. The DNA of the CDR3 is TGTGCCAGCAGCTTACCTAAATACACAGATACGCAGTATTTT. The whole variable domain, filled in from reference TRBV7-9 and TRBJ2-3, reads DTGVSQNPRHKITKRGQNVTFRCDPISEHNRLYWYRQTLGQGPEFLTYFQNEAQLEKSRLLSDRFSAERPKGSFSTLEIQRTEQGDSAMYLCASSLPKYTDTQYFGPGTRLTVL.

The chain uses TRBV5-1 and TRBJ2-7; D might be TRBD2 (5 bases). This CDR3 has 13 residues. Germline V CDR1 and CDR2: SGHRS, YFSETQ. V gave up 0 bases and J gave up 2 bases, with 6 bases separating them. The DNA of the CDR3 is TGCGCCAGCAGCTTGGCGGGGACCTACGAGCAGTACTTC. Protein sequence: CASSLAGTYEQYF.

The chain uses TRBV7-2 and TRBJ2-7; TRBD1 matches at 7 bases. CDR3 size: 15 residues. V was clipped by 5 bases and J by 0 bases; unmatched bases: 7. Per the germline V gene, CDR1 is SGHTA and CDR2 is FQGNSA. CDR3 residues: CASSPRQGSSYEQYF. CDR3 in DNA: TGTGCCAGCAGCCCCAGACAGGGATCCTCCTACGAGCAGTACTTC.

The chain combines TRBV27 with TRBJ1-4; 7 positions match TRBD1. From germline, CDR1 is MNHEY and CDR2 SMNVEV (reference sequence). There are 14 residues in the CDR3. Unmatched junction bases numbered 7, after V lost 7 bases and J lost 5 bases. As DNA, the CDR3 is TGTGCCAGCAAACCGACAGGGTTCAATGAAAAACTGTTTTTT. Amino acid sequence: CASKPTGFNEKLFF.

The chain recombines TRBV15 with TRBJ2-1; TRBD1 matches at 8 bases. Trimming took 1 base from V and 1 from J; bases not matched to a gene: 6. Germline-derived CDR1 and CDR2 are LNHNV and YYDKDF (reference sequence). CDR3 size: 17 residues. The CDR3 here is CATSRARGQGSYNEQFF. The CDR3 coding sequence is TGTGCCACCAGCAGAGCCCGAGGACAGGGTTCCTACAATGAGCAGTTCTTC.

For the CDR3, the DNA is TGTGCCTGGAGTGTGGCAGGGTGGGCCACTGAAGCTTTCTTT. The encoded protein is CAWSVAGWATEAFF. The chain employs TRBV30 and TRBJ1-1; TRBD1 is a possible D gene (5 bases). Germline V lookup: CDR1 GTSNPN, CDR2 SVGIG (reference sequence). Trimming cost V 0 bases and J 4 bases, with 12 bases left between them. The CDR3 is 14 residues long.

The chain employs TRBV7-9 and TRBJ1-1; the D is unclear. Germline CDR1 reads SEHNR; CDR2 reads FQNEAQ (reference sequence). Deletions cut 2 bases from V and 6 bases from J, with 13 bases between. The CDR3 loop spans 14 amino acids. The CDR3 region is CASSLPNGLAEAFF. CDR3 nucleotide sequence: TGTGCCAGCAGCTTACCAAACGGGCTCGCTGAAGCTTTCTTT.

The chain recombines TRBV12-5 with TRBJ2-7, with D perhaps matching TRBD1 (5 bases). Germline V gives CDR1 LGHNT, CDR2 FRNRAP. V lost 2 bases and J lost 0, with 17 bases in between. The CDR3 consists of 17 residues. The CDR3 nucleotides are TGTGCTAGTGGTTTGCCGATGGACACCCAACACTCCTACGAGCAGTACTTC. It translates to CASGLPMDTQHSYEQYF.

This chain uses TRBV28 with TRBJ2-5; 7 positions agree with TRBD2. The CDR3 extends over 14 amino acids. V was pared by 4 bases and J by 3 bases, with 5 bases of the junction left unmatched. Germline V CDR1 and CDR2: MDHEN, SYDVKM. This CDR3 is CASSSAGVEETQYF. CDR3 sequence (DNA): TGTGCCAGCAGTTCCGCGGGGGTCGAAGAGACCCAGTACTTC.

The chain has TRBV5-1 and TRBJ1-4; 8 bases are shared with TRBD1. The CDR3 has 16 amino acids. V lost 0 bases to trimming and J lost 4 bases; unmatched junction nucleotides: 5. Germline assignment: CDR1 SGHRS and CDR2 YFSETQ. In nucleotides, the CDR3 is TGCGCCAGCAGCTTGGAACCAGGGGGCCTTAATGAAAAACTGTTTTTT. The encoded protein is CASSLEPGGLNEKLFF.

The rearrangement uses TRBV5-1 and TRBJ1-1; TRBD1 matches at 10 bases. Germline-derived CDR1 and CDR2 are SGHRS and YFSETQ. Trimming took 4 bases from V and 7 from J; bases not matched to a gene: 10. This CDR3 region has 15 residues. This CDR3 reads CASSLLTGGGGEAFF. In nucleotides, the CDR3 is TGCGCCAGCAGCCTACTGACAGGGGGCGGCGGTGAAGCTTTCTTT.

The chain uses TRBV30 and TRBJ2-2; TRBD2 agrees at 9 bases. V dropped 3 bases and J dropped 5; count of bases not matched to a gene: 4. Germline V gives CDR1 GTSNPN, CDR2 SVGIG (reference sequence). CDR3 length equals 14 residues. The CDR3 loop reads CAWRSAGGTGELFF. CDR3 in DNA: TGTGCCTGGAGATCGGCGGGAGGGACCGGGGAGCTGTTTTTT.

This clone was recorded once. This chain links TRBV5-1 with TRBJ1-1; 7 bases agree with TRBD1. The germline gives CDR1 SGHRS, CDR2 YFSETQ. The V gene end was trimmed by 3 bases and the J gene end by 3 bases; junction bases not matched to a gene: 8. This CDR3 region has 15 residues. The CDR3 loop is CASSSGTARYTEAFF. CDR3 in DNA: TGCGCCAGCAGCTCGGGGACAGCGAGGTACACTGAAGCTTTCTTT.

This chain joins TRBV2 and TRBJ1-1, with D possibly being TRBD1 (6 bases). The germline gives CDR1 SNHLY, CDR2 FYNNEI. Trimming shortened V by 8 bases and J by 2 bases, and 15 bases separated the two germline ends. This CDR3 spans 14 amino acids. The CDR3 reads CASHAGARNTEAFF. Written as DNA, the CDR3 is TGTGCCAGCCACGCGGGGGCGCGAAACACTGAAGCTTTCTTT.

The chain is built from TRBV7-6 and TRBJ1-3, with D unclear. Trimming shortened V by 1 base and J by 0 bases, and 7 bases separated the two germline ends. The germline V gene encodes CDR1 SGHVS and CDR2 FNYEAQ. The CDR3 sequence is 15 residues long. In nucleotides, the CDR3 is TGTGCCAGCAGCTTAGGGTTGTCCTCTGGAAACACCATATATTTT. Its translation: CASSLGLSSGNTIYF.

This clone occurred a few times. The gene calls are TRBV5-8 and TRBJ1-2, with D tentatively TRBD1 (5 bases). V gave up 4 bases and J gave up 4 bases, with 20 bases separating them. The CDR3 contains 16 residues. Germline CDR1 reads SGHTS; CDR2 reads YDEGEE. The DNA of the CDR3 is TGTGCCAGCAGCGCGGGGGAAAGCACAGGCGGCTATGGCTACACCTTC. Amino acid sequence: CASSAGESTGGYGYTF. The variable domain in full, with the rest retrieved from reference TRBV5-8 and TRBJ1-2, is EAGVTQSPTHLIKTRGQQATLRCSPISGHTSVYWYQQALGLGLQFLLWYDEGEERNRGNFPPRFSGRQFPNYSSELNVNALELEDSALYLCASSAGESTGGYGYTFGSGTRLTVV.

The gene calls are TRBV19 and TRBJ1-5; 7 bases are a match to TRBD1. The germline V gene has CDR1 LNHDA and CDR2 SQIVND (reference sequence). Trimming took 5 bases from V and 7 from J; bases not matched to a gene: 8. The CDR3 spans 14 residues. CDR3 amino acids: CASSPGQVGQPQHF. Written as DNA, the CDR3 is TGTGCCAGTAGTCCAGGACAGGTAGGGCAGCCCCAGCATTTT.

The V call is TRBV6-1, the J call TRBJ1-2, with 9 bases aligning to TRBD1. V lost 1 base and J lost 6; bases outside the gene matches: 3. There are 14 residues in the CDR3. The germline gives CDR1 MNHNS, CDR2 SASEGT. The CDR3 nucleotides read TGTGCCAGCAGTGAAGGGGACAGGGCCGATGGCTACACCTTC. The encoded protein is CASSEGDRADGYTF.

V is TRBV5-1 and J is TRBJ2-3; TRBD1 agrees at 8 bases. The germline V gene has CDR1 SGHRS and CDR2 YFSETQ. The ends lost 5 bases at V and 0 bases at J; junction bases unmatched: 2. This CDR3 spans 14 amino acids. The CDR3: CASRGQASTDTQYF. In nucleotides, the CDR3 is TGCGCCAGCAGGGGACAGGCCAGCACAGATACGCAGTATTTT.